This T cell receptor (beta chain) was identified in a study of T cells expressing NK-cell markers. For the study at large: Underlying the TCR beta repertoires were sorted CD3+CD56+NKG2C+, CD3+CD56+NKG2C- and CD3+CD56-NKG2C+ T cells.

This CDR3 is built from 15 residues. In germline, CDR1 is LNHNV, CDR2 YYDKDF (reference sequence). Reanalyzing the 5' RACE reads, TCRdb keeps one entry per CDR3 protein, without DNA. This sample contains about 110,000 distinct CDR3 sequences. The chain recombines TRBV15 with TRBJ1-3. This clonotype originated in a woman between 18 and 69 years old in good health. Sequencing was carried out using blood T cells: a sorted CD56 or NKG2C T cell subset, CD4+ or CD8+ T cells, or bulk PBMC T cells (not recorded which). This CDR3 reads CATSRDPSSGNTIYF.